This TCR beta chain was captured in a study of T cell responses to AZD1222 COVID-19 vaccine. Clones were sequenced by immunoSEQ multiplex PCR, and TCRdb holds only the in-frame ones, with some missing. The table lists 100,000 to 150,000 clones, about 94% of them singletons. A note on this clone: What it binds is not known.

General study points: Reportedly, close to half of spike-specific TCRs are directed against unmutated variant regions.

Trimming removed 0 bases from V and 8 bases from J; junction bases left unmatched: 6. Germline-derived CDR1 and CDR2 are SGDLS and YYNGEE. CDR3 size: 14 residues. This sequence originates from an adult in good health. The V gene is TRBV9, the J gene TRBJ1-2; 8 nucleotides match TRBD1. The specimen was peripheral blood, collected on day 0 of AZD1222 vaccination. This CDR3 reads CASSVGDRRGGYTF. The CDR3 nucleotides are TGTGCCAGCAGCGTAGGGGACAGGCGAGGGGGCTACACCTTC.